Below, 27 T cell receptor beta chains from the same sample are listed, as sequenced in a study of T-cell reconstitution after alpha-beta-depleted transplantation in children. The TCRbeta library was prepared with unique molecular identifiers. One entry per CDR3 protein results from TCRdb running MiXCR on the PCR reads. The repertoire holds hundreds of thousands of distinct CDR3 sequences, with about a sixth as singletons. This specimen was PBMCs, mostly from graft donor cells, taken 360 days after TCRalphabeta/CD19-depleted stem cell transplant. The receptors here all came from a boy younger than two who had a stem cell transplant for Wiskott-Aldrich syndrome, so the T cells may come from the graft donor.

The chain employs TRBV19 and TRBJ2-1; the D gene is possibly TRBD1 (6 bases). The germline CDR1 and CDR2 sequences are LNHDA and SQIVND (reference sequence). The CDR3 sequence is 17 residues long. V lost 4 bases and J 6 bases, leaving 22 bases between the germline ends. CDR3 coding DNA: TGTGCCAGTAGTACCCTTTTCAGGGGCTTTAAAGGCAATGAGCAGTTCTTC. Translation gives CASSTLFRGFKGNEQFF.

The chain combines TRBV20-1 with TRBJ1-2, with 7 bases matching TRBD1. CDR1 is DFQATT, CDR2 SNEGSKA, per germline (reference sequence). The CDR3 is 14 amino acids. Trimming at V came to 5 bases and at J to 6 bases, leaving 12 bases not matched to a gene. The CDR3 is CSAHRDSQLDGYTF. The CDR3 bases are TGCAGTGCTCACCGGGACAGCCAGCTTGATGGCTACACCTTC.

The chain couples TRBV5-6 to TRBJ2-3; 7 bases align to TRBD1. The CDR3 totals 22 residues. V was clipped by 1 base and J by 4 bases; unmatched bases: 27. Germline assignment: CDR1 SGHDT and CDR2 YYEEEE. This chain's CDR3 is CASSLLVPGQPQGWGIADTQYF. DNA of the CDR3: TGTGCCAGCAGCTTGCTAGTCCCGGGACAGCCCCAAGGGTGGGGAATTGCAGATACGCAGTATTTT. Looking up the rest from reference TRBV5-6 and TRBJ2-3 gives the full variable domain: DAGVTQSPTHLIKTRGQQVTLRCSPKSGHDTVSWYQQALGQGPQFIFQYYEEEERQRGNFPDRFSGHQFPNYSSELNVNALLLGDSALYLCASSLLVPGQPQGWGIADTQYFGPGTRLTVL.

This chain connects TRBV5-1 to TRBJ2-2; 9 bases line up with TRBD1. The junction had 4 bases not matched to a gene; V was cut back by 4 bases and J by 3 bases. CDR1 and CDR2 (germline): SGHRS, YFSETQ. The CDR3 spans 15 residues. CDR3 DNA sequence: TGCGCCAGCAGCGTCCGGGACAGGGACACCGGGGAGCTGTTTTTT. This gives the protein CASSVRDRDTGELFF.

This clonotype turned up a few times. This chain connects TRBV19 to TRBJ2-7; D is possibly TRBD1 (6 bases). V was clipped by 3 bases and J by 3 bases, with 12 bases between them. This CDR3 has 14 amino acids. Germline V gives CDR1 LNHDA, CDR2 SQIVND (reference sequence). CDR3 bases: TGTGCCAGTAGTATGACAGGCAGGCTCTACGAGCAGTACTTC. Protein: CASSMTGRLYEQYF.

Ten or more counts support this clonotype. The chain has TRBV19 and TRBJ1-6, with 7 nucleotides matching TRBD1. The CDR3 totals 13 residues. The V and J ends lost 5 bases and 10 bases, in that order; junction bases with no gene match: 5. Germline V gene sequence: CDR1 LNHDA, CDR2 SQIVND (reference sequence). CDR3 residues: CASSADRRSPLHF. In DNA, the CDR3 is TGTGCCAGTAGTGCGGACAGGCGGTCACCCCTCCACTTT.

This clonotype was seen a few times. The DNA for the CDR3 is TGCAGCTCTTGGGTGGCAACTACGCAGTATTTT. Encoded protein: CSSWVATTQYF. The rearrangement links TRBV29-1 to TRBJ2-3; D unclear. With 8 bases removed from V and 8 bases from J, the gap between germline ends came to 14 bases. The CDR3 is 11 residues long. From germline, CDR1 is SQVTM and CDR2 ANQGSEA.

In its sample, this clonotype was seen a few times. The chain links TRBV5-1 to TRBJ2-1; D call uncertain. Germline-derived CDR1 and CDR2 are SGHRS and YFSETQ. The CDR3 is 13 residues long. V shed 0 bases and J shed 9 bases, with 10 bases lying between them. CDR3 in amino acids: CASSLAGPGEQFF. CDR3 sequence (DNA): TGCGCCAGCAGCTTGGCTGGGCCTGGTGAGCAGTTCTTC.

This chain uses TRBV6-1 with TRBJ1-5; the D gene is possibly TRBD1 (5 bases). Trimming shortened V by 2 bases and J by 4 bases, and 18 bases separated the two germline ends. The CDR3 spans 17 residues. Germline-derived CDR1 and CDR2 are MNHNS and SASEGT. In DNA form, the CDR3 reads TGTGCCAGCAGTGAAACGATGGGGGGGTACTGGAATCAGCCCCAGCATTTT. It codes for CASSETMGGYWNQPQHF.

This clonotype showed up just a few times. The CDR3 loop is CAIKGGPGPTYEQYF. The DNA for the CDR3 is TGTGCCATCAAAGGTGGTCCAGGGCCGACCTACGAGCAGTACTTC. J is TRBJ2-7 and V is TRBV10-3; perhaps TRBD1 as D (5 bases). Germline V gene lookup returns CDR1 ENHRY and CDR2 SYGVKD. CDR3 length: 15 amino acids. V lost 7 bases, J lost 2 bases, and 18 bases lay in between.

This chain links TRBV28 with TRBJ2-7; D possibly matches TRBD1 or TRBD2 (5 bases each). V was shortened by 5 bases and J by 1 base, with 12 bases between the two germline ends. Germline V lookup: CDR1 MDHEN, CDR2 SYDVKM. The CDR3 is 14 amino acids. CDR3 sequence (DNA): TGTGCCAGCAGTACGCTTGGGGGATCCTACGAGCAGTACTTC. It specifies CASSTLGGSYEQYF.

The CDR3 DNA reads TGTGCCAGCAGCATAAACAGGGTTGGCACAGATACGCAGTATTTT. This translates into CASSINRVGTDTQYF. This rearrangement joins TRBV7-2 to TRBJ2-3, with TRBD1 as a possible D gene (6 bases). V lost 5 bases and J lost 1, with 13 bases in between. CDR1 SGHTA and CDR2 FQGNSA come from the germline V gene. The CDR3 has 15 amino acids.

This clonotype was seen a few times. The CDR3 loop is CASSLEANVLTF. The CDR3 DNA follows: TGTGCCAGCAGCTTAGAGGCCAACGTCCTGACTTTC. The gene calls are TRBV3-1 and TRBJ2-6; unclear D gene. The CDR3 is made up of 12 amino acids. The V end lost 5 bases, the J end lost 6 bases, and 5 bases lay between the germline ends. Germline CDR1 reads LGHDT; CDR2 reads YNNKEL (reference sequence).

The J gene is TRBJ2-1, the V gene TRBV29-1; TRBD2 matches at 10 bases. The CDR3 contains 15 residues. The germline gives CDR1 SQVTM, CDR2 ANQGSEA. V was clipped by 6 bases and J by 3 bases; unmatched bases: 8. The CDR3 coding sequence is TGCAGCGTACTGATAGCGGGGGGAAACTACAATGAGCAGTTCTTC. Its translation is CSVLIAGGNYNEQFF.

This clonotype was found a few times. The DNA for the CDR3 is TGTGCCACCAGCACCCGACGGAAGTCGGGTACAGATACGCAGTATTTT. Protein product: CATSTRRKSGTDTQYF. The chain combines TRBV15 with TRBJ2-3; D is undetermined. The V end was cut by 4 bases, the J end by 3 bases, with 17 bases between. CDR1 is LNHNV, CDR2 YYDKDF, per germline (reference sequence). The CDR3 contains 16 residues.

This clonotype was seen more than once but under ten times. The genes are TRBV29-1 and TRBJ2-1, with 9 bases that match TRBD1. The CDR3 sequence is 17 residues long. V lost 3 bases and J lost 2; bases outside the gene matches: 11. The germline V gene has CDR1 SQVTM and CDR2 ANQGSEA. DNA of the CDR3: TGCAGCGTTGAGGGGGGTGGGACAGGGTGGGCCTACAATGAGCAGTTCTTC. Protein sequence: CSVEGGGTGWAYNEQFF.

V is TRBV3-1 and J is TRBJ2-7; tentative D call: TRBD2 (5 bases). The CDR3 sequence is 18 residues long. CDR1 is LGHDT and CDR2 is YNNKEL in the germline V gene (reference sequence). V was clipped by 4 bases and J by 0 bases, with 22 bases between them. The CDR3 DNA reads TGTGCCAGCAGCCCGGATTGGGTGGCGGGTCGATTCTCCTACGAGCAGTACTTC. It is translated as CASSPDWVAGRFSYEQYF.

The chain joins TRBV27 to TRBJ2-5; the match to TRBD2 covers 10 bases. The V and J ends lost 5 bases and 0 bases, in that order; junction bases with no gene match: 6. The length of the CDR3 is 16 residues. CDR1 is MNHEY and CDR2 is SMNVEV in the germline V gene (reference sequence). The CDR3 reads CASSPLAGEDQETQYF. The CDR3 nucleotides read TGTGCCAGCAGTCCCCTAGCGGGAGAGGACCAAGAGACCCAGTACTTC.

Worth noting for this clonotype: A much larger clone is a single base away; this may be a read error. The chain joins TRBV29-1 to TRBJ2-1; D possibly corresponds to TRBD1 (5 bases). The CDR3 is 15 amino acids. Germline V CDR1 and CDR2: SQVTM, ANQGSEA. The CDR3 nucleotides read TGCAGCGTTGACAGGGTGACGGATGGAGACAATCAGCACTTCTTC. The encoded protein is CSVDRVTDGDNQHFF.

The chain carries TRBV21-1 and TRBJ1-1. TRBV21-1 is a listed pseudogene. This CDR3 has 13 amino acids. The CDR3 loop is CASSKVDTREAFF. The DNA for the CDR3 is TGTGCCAGCAGCAAAGTAGACACTAGAGAAGCTTTCTTT.

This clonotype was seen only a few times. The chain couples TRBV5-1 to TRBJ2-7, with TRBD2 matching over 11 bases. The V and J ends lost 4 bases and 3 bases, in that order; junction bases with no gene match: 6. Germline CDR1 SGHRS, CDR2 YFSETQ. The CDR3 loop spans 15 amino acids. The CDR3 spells CASSQRTSGYYEQYF. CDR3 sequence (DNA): TGCGCCAGCAGCCAGCGGACTAGCGGGTACTACGAGCAGTACTTC.

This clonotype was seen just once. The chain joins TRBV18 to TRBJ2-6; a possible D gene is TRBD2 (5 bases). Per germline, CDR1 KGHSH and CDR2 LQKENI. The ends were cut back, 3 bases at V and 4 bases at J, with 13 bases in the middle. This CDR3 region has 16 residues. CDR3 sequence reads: CASSPRFGSGANVLTF. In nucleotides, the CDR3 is TGTGCCAGCTCACCCCGCTTTGGGAGCGGGGCCAACGTCCTGACTTTC.

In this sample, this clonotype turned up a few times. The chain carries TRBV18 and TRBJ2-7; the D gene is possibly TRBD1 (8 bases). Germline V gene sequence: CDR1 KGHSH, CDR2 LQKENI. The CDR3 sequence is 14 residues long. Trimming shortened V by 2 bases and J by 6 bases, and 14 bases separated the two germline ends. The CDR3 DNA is TGTGCCAGCTCACCATTTAACAGGGGGGGCGAGCAGTACTTC. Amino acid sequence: CASSPFNRGGEQYF.

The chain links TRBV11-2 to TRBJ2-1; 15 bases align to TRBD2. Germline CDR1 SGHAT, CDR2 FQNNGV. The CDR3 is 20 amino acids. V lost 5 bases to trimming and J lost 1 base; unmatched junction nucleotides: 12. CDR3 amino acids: CASSLRTSGRALRSYNEQFF. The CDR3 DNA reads TGTGCCAGCAGCCTCCGGACTAGCGGGAGGGCCTTGCGGTCCTACAATGAGCAGTTCTTC.

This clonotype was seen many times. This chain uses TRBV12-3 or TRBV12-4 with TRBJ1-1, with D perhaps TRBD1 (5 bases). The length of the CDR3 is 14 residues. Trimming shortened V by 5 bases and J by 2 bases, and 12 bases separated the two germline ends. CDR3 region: CASSAPGRNTEAFF. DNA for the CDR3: TGTGCCAGCAGTGCCCCGGGACGCAACACTGAAGCTTTCTTT.

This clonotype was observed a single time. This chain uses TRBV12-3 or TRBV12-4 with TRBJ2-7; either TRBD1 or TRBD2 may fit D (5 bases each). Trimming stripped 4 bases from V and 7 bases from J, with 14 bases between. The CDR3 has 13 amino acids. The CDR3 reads CASSYSGTREQYF. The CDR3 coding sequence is TGTGCCAGCAGTTACTCCGGGACCCGTGAGCAGTACTTC.

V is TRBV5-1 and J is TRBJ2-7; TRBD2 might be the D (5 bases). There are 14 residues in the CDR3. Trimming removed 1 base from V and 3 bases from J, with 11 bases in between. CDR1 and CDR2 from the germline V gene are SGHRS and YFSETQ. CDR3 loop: CASSLTGKLYEQYF. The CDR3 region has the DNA TGCGCCAGCAGCTTGACGGGGAAGCTCTACGAGCAGTACTTC.